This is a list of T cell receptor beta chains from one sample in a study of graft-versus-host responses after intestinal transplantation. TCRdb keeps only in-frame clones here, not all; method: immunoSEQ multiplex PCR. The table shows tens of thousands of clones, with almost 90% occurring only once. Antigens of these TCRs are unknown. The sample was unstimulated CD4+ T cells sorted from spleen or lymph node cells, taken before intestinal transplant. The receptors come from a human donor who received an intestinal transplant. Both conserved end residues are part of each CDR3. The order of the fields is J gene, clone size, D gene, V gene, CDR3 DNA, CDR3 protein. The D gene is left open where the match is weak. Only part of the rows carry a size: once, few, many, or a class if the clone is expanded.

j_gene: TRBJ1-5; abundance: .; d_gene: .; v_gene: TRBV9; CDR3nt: TGTGCCAGCAGCGTAGAAACCCCTCCGGCGGGGACCCGATATAGCAATCAGCCCCAGCATTTT; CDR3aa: CASSVETPPAGTRYSNQPQHF
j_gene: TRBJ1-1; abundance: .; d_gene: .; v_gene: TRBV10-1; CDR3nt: TGCGCCAGCAGGTGGGGGGTGAACACTGAAGCTTTCTTT; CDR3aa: CASRWGVNTEAFF
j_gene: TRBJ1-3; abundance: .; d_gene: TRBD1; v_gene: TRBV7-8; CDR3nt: TGTGCCAGCAGCGACGACAGGGCAGGAAACACCATATATTTT; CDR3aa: CASSDDRAGNTIYF
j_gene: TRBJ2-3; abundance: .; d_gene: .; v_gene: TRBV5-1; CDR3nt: TGCGCCAGCAGCTTCGGGTCAGATACGCAGTATTTT; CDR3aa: CASSFGSDTQYF
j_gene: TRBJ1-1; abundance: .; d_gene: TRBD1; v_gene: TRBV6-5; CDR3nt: TGTGCCAGCAGTAGCGGGACAGGGGGTGCTTTCTTT; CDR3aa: CASSSGTGGAFF
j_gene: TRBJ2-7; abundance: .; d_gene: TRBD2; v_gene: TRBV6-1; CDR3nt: TGTGCCAGCAGGACGGCGGGACTAACCTACGAGCAGTACTTC; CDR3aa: CASRTAGLTYEQYF
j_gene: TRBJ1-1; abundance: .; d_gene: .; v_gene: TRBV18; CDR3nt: TGTGCCAGCTCACGAGTGAACACTGAAGCTTTCTTT; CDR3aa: CASSRVNTEAFF
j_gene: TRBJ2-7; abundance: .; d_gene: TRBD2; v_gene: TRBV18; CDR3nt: TGTGCCAGCTCACCTGGACTAGCCTACGAGCAGTACTTC; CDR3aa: CASSPGLAYEQYF
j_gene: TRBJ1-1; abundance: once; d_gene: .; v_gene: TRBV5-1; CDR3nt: TGCGCCAGCAGCTTTTACGACAGAGAGAACACTGAAGCTTTCTTT; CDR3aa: CASSFYDRENTEAFF
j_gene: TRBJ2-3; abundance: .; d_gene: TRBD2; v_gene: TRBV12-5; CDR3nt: TGTGCTAGTGGTTCCCCGGGAGGTCAAGGCGGCACAGATACGCAGTATTTT; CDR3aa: CASGSPGGQGGTDTQYF
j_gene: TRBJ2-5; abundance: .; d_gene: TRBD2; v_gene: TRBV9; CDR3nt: TGTGCCAGCAGCGTAGGGGGCGGGGGGGCCGGAGAGACCCAGTACTTC; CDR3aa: CASSVGGGGAGETQYF
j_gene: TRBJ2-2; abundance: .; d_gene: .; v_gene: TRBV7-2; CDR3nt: TGTGCCAGCAGCCCGAGGGTGTTTGGCGGGGAGCTGTTTTTT; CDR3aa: CASSPRVFGGELFF
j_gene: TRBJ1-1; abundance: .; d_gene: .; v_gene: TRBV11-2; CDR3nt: TGTGCCAGCAGCCACTCATGGGCCCGAACGAACACTGAAGCTTTCTTT; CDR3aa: CASSHSWARTNTEAFF
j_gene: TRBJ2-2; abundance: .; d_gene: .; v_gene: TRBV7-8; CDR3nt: TGTGCCAGCAGCTTAGGTCTCTCCGGGGAGCTGTTTTTT; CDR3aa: CASSLGLSGELFF
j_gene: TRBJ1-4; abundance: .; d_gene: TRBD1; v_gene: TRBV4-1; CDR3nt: TGCGCCAGCAGCCAATCCGGGACAGGGGGTGAAAAACTGTTTTTT; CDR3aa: CASSQSGTGGEKLFF
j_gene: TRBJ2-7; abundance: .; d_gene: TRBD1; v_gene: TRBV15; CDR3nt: TGTGCCACCAGCACCCGGGACAGGATGATCTACGAGCAGTACTTC; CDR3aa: CATSTRDRMIYEQYF
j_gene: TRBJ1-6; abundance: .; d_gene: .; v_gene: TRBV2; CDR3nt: TGTGCCAGCAGTCTGAATTCACCCCTCCACTTT; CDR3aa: CASSLNSPLHF
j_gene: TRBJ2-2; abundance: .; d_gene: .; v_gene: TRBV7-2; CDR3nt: TGTGCCAGCAGCTTAGAACCACGGGTCGGGGAGCTGTTTTTT; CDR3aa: CASSLEPRVGELFF
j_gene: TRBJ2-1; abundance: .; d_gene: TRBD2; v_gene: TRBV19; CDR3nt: TGTGCCAGTAGCCTGACTAGCGGGGGGTGGGATGAGCAGTTCTTC; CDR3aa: CASSLTSGGWDEQFF
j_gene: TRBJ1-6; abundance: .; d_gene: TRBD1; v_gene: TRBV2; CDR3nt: TGTGCCAGCAGCCCTGACAGGGGGCGTCGCTCCTATAATTCACCCCTCCACTTT; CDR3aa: CASSPDRGRRSYNSPLHF
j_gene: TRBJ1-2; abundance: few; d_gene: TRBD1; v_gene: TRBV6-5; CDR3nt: TGTGCCAGCAGTTATGGGACAGGGAACTATGGCTACACCTTC; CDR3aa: CASSYGTGNYGYTF
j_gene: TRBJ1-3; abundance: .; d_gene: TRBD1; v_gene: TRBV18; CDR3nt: TGTGCCAGCTCACACATGGACAGGGCGCACACCATATATTTT; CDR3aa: CASSHMDRAHTIYF
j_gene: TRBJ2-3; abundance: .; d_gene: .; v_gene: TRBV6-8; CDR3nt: TGTGCCAGCAGTTACGGGAGTAACACAGATACGCAGTATTTT; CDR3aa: CASSYGSNTDTQYF
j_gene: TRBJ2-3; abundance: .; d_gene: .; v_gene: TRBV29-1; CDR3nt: TGCAGCGTTGCCCGAGGCACCACAGATACGCAGTATTTT; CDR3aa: CSVARGTTDTQYF
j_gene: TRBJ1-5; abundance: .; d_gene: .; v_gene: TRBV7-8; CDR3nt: TGTGCCAGCAGCCTCGACACCCTTAATCAGCCCCAGCATTTT; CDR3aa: CASSLDTLNQPQHF
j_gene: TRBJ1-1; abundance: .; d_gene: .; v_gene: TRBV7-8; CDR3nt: TGTGCCAGCAGCACCAAACAGAACACTGAAGCTTTCTTT; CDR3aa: CASSTKQNTEAFF
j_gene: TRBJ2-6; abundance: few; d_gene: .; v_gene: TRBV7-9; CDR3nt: TGTGCCAGCAGCTATGACAGCTCTGGGGCCAACGTCCTGACTTTC; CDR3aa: CASSYDSSGANVLTF
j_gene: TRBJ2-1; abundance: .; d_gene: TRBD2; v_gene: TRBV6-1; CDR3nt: TGTGCCAGCAGTGAAATAGCGGGGGGGGCTATAGAGCAGTTCTTC; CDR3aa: CASSEIAGGAIEQFF
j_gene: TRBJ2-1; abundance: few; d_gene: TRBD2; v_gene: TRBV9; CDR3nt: TGTGCCAGCAGCGTAGCGACGGGACTAGCGGGACCAGAGCAGTTCTTC; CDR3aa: CASSVATGLAGPEQFF
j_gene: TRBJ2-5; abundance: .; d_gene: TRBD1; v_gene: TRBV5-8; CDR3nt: TGTGCCAGCAGCTTGGTGGGACAGGGGTTCACCCAGTACTTC; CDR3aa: CASSLVGQGFTQYF
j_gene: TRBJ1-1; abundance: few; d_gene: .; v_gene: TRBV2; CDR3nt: TGTGCCAGCAGTGTAAGTGGCGGGGGATCGCTTGGAGCTTTCTTT; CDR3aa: CASSVSGGGSLGAFF
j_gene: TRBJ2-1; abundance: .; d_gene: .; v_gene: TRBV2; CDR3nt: TGTGCCAGCAGACCCCAGTGTGCGGCCTACAATGAGCAGTTCTTC; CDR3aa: CASRPQCAAYNEQFF
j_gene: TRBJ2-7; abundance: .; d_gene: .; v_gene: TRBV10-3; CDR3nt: TGTGCCACCCAGACGGGACTCTACGAGCAGTACTTC; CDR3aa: CATQTGLYEQYF
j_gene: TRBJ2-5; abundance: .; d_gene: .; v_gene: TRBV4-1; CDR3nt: TGCGCCAGCAGCCAGGCCGGGACTCCCCGGGAGACCCAGTACTTC; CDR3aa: CASSQAGTPRETQYF
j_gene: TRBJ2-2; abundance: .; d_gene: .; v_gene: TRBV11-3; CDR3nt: TGTGCCAGCAGCTTCGTTAACACCGGGGAGCTGTTTTTT; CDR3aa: CASSFVNTGELFF
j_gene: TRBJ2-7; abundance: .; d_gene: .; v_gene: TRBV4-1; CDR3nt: TGCGCCAGCAGCCAAGAGCTGAGCGAGCAGTACTTC; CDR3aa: CASSQELSEQYF
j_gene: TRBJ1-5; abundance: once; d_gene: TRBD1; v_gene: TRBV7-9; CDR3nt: TGTGCCAGCAGCGCGGACAGGCTTCCTCTGAGGCCCCAGCATTTT; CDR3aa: CASSADRLPLRPQHF
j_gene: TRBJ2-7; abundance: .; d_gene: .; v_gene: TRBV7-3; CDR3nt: TGTGCCAGCAGCTTAATGGTTGGCGGGGATCTGTACTTT; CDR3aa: CASSLMVGGDLYF
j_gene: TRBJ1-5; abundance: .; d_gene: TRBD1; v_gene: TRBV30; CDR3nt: TGTGCCTGGAGTGTGGACAGGGGCAATCAGCCCCAGCATTTT; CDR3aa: CAWSVDRGNQPQHF
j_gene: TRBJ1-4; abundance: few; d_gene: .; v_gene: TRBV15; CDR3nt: TGTGCCACCAGCAGGACAGCAACTAATGAAAAACTGTTTTTT; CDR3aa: CATSRTATNEKLFF
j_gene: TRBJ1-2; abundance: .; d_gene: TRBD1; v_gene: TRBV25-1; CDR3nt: TGTGCCACCGCGATGGGACAGGGGGTGCATGGCTACACCTTC; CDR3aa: CATAMGQGVHGYTF
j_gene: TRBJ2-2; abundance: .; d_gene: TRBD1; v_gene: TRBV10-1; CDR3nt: TGCGCCAGCAGTGAGCTCGGGACAGGGACCGGGGAGCTGTTTTTT; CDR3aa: CASSELGTGTGELFF
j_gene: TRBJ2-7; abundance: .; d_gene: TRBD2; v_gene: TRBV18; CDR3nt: TGTGCCAGCTCACCGACGCTAGGACTAGCATCCTACGAGCAGTACTTC; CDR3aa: CASSPTLGLASYEQYF
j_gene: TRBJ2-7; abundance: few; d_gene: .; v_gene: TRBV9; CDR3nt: TGTGCCAGCAGCGACACCTACGAGCAGTACTTC; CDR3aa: CASSDTYEQYF
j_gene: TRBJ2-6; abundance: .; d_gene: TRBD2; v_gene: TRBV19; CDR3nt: TGTGCCAGTAGTACTGGCACGGCGGGGGGGCCTGCGGGGGCCAACGTCCTGACTTTC; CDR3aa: CASSTGTAGGPAGANVLTF
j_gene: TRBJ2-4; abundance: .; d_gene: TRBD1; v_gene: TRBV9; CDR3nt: TGTGCCAGCAGCGTAGACGGGACAGGGTTTGGAACCAAAAACATTCAGTACTTC; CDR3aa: CASSVDGTGFGTKNIQYF
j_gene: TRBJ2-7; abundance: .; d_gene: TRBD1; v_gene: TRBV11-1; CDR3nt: TGTGCCAGCAGCGTAAACAGGGGAATGGACGAGCAGTACTTC; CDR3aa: CASSVNRGMDEQYF
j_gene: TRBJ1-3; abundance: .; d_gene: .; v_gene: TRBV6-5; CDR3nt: TGTGCCAGCAGGTCGGACAGAACTGGAAACACCATATATTTT; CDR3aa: CASRSDRTGNTIYF
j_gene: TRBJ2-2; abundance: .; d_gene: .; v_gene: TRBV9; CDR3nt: TGTGCCAGCAGCGTAGACCTTAGCGGGGAGCTGTTTTTT; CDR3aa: CASSVDLSGELFF
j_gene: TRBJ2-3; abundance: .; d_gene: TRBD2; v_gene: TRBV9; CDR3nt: TGTGCCAGCAGCGTAGTGGGGACTAGCGGCACAGATACGCAGTATTTT; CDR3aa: CASSVVGTSGTDTQYF
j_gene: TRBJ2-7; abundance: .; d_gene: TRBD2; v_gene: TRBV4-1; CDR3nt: TGCGCCAGCAGTCCTCCCCTAGCGGGGAGCAGGGGAGAGCAGTACTTC; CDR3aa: CASSPPLAGSRGEQYF
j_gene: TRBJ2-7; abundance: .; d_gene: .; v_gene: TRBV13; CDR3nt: TGTGCCAGCAGCCCCAATCCCAGCAGGGATCCGTCCTACGAGCAGTACTTC; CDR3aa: CASSPNPSRDPSYEQYF
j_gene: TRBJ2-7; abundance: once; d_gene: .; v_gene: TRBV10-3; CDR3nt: TGTGCCATCAGTTCCCGGGATTTATACGAGCAGTACTTC; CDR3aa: CAISSRDLYEQYF
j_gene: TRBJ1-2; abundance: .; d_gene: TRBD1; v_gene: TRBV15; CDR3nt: TGTGCCACCAGCTCACGGGACAGAAACTATGGCTACACCTTC; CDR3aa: CATSSRDRNYGYTF
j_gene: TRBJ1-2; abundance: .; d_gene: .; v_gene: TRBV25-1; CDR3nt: TGTGCCAGCAGTGCCCGGGGAGGGTATGGCTACACCTTC; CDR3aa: CASSARGGYGYTF
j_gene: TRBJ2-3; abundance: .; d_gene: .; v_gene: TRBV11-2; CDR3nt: TGTGCCAGCAGCTTAGAAGTAGCGTTTGGTGCGGATACGCAGTATTTT; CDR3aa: CASSLEVAFGADTQYF
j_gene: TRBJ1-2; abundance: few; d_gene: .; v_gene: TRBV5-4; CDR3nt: TGTGCCAGCAGCTTGACTGGGGCCCCCTATGGCTACACCTTC; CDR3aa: CASSLTGAPYGYTF
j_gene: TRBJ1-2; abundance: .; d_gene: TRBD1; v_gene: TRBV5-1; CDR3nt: TGCGCCAGCAGCTTGGTCCCGACAGGGAACTATGGCTACACCTTC; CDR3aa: CASSLVPTGNYGYTF
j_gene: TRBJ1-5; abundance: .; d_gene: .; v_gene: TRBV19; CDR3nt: TGTGCCACCGGGGGGGCAGAGAATCAGCCCCAGCATTTT; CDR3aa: CATGGAENQPQHF
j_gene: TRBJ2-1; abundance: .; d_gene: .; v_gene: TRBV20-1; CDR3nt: TGCAGTGCTAACAGGTACAATGAGCAGTTCTTC; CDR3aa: CSANRYNEQFF